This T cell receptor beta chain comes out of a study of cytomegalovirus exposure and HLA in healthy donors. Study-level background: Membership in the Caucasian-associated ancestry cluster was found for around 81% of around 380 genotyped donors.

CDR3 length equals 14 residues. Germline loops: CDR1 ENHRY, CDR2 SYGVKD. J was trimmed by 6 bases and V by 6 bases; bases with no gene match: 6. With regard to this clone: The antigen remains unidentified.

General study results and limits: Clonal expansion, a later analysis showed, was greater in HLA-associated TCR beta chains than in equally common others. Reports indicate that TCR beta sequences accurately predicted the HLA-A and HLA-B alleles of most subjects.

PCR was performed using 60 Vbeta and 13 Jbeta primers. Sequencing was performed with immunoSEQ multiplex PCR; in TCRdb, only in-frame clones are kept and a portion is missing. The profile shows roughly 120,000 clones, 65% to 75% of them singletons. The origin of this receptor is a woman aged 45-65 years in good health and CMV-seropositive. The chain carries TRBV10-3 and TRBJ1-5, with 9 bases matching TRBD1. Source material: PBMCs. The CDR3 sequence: CAIRGTGFGQPQHF. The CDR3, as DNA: TGTGCCATCAGGGGGACAGGGTTTGGTCAGCCCCAGCATTTT.